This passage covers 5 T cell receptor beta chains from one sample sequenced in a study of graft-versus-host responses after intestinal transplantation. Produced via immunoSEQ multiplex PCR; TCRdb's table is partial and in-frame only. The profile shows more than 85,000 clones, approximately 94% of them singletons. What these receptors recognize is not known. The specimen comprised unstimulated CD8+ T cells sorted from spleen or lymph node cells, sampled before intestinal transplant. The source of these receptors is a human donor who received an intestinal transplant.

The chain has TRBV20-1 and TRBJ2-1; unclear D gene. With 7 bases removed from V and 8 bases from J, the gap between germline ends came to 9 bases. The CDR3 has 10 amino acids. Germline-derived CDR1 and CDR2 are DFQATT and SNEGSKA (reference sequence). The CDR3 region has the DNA TGCAGTGTCAAATCGGATGAGCAGTTCTTC. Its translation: CSVKSDEQFF.

The CDR3 nucleotides read TGTGCCAGCAGTTACTCGACGGGACAGGGGACCGGGGAGCTGTTTTTT. Protein product: CASSYSTGQGTGELFF. J is TRBJ2-2 and V is TRBV6-6; 10 bases align to TRBD1. Germline V gene sequence: CDR1 MNHNY, CDR2 SVGAGI (reference sequence). Trimming cost V 0 bases and J 5 bases; bases outside gene matches: 3. The CDR3 is 16 residues long.

CDR3 protein: CASTIAGGFTDTQYF. DNA for the CDR3: TGTGCCAGCACGATAGCGGGGGGCTTCACAGATACGCAGTATTTT. The chain has TRBV6-6 and TRBJ2-3; 10 bases are shared with TRBD2. This CDR3 has 15 amino acids. Germline trimming cut 7 bases from V and 2 bases from J; bases unmatched to any gene: 6. The germline V gene encodes CDR1 MNHNY and CDR2 SVGAGI (reference sequence).

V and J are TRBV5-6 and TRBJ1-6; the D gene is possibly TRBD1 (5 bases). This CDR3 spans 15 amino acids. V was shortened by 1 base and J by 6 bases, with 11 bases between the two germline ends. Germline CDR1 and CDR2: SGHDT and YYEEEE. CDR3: CASSLWGGSNSPLHF. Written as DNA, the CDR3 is TGTGCCAGCAGCTTGTGGGGGGGTTCTAATTCACCCCTCCACTTT.

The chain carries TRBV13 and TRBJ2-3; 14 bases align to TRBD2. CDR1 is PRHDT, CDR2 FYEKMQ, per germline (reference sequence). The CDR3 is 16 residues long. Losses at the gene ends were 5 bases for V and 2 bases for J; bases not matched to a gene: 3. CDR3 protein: CASSLGLAGDTDTQYF. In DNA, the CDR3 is TGTGCCAGCAGCCTGGGACTAGCGGGAGACACAGATACGCAGTATTTT.